Each of the 21 T cell receptor beta chains below was sequenced from the same sample in a study of blood T cell repertoires in COVID-19. Profiling relied on immunoSEQ multiplex PCR, and the TCRdb table lists in-frame clones only, not all of them. This sample has over 120,000 clones, with 81% found just once. Source material: peripheral blood. The receptors originated from a human donor in a cohort sampled during active COVID-19.

The chain links TRBV19 to TRBJ2-7; TRBD1 agrees at 9 bases. The V segment lost 5 bases and the J segment 2 bases; nucleotides outside the gene matches: 13. This CDR3 comprises 17 residues. In germline, CDR1 is LNHDA, CDR2 SQIVND (reference sequence). CDR3 DNA sequence: TGTGCCAGTAGTGTAACAGGGGGCGGTGGACCTGCCTACGAGCAGTACTTC. It encodes CASSVTGGGGPAYEQYF. Full variable domain (missing parts from reference TRBV19 and TRBJ2-7): DGGITQSPKYLFRKEGQNVTLSCEQNLNHDAMYWYRQDPGQGLRLIYYSQIVNDFQKGDIAEGYSVSREKKESFPLTVTSAQKNPTAFYLCASSVTGGGGPAYEQYFGPGTRLTVT.

The chain recombines TRBV5-1 with TRBJ2-7; TRBD1 matches 8 bases. V was clipped by 5 bases and J by 0 bases; unmatched bases: 10. Germline CDR1 and CDR2: SGHRS and YFSETQ. The CDR3 is 16 amino acids. CDR3: CASRAGGPPSSYEQYF. In DNA form, the CDR3 reads TGCGCCAGCAGAGCAGGGGGCCCTCCAAGCTCCTACGAGCAGTACTTC.

This clone is a singleton in its sample. The chain recombines TRBV7-9 with TRBJ2-1; TRBD2 matches at 7 bases. V dropped 5 bases and J dropped 1; count of bases not matched to a gene: 14. Germline V gene lookup returns CDR1 SEHNR and CDR2 FQNEAQ (reference sequence). This CDR3 contains 18 residues. The CDR3 region is CASSPGPLTSQSYNEQFF. The CDR3 DNA follows: TGTGCCAGCAGCCCAGGGCCCTTGACTAGCCAGTCCTACAATGAGCAGTTCTTC.

V gene TRBV7-9 combines with J gene TRBJ1-4; D is uncertain. The CDR3 runs 14 residues. V was shortened by 0 bases and J by 10 bases, with 12 bases between the two germline ends. Germline CDR1 SEHNR, CDR2 FQNEAQ (reference sequence). This chain's CDR3 is CASSLAQIRGKLFF. In DNA form, the CDR3 reads TGTGCCAGCAGCTTAGCCCAAATACGAGGAAAACTGTTTTTT.

This chain links TRBV5-1 with TRBJ1-1; D is uncertain. The V gene lost 0 bases and the J gene lost 3 bases, with 6 bases spanning the gap. CDR3 length equals 13 residues. CDR1 is SGHRS and CDR2 is YFSETQ in the germline V gene. The CDR3 here is CASSLGADTEAFF. DNA of the CDR3: TGCGCCAGCAGCTTGGGGGCAGACACTGAAGCTTTCTTT.

V is TRBV10-3 and J is TRBJ2-5; D possibly corresponds to TRBD1 (6 bases). Deletions cut 5 bases from V and 1 base from J, with 11 bases between. Per germline, CDR1 ENHRY and CDR2 SYGVKD. The CDR3 extends over 14 amino acids. In DNA, the CDR3 is TGTGCCATCAGTAGACAGGACCTCCAAGAGACCCAGTACTTC. Translated: CAISRQDLQETQYF.

The V call is TRBV7-2, the J call TRBJ2-6; D possibly corresponds to TRBD2 (6 bases). The CDR3 has 16 residues. CDR1 and CDR2 (germline): SGHTA, FQGNSA. V was pared by 6 bases and J by 3 bases, with 15 bases between. The DNA for the CDR3 is TGTGCCAGCAGTAAAAGAGTGGGAGGTGGGGCCAACGTCCTGACTTTC. It is translated as CASSKRVGGGANVLTF. Supplemented by reference TRBV7-2 and TRBJ2-6, the full variable domain reads GAGVSQSPSNKVTEKGKDVELRCDPISGHTALYWYRQSLGQGLEFLIYFQGNSAPDKSGLPSDRFSAERTGGSVSTLTIQRTQQEDSAVYLCASSKRVGGGANVLTFGAGSRLTVL.

This chain uses TRBV24-1 with TRBJ2-7; 7 bases are a match to TRBD2. Germline CDR1 reads KGHDR; CDR2 reads SFDVKD. The CDR3 totals 17 residues. The V gene end was trimmed by 5 bases and the J gene end by 0 bases; junction bases not matched to a gene: 12. The CDR3, as DNA: TGTGCCACCAGTGGGAGGGAGGGTGCCGCCAACTCCTACGAGCAGTACTTC. Translated: CATSGREGAANSYEQYF.

The chain links TRBV2 to TRBJ2-7, with D possibly TRBD2 on 5 matching bases. The CDR3 covers 13 residues. Germline V gene data show CDR1 as SNHLY and CDR2 as FYNNEI. V shed 3 bases and J shed 7 bases, with 13 bases lying between them. DNA for the CDR3: TGTGCCAGCAGTGACTTGAGGTCGGGGGAGCAGTACTTC. Amino acids: CASSDLRSGEQYF.

The chain couples TRBV19 to TRBJ1-3; the D gene is possibly TRBD1 (6 bases). V was cut by 9 bases and J by 0 bases, with 21 bases left in between. This CDR3 comprises 17 residues. The germline gives CDR1 LNHDA, CDR2 SQIVND (reference sequence). CDR3 in amino acids: CASNPNAGTLSGNTIYF. In DNA form, the CDR3 reads TGTGCCAGCAACCCGAACGCCGGGACACTCTCTGGAAACACCATATATTTT. Filled out from reference TRBV19 and TRBJ1-3, the complete variable domain reads DGGITQSPKYLFRKEGQNVTLSCEQNLNHDAMYWYRQDPGQGLRLIYYSQIVNDFQKGDIAEGYSVSREKKESFPLTVTSAQKNPTAFYLCASNPNAGTLSGNTIYFGEGSWLTVV.

This clone was observed a single time. The chain is built from TRBV28 and TRBJ2-1; D may be TRBD2 (5 bases). Germline V lookup: CDR1 MDHEN, CDR2 SYDVKM. V lost 6 bases and J lost 2, with 14 bases in between. The CDR3 runs 15 residues. Here the CDR3 reads CASRRLTGTYNEQFF. The DNA of the CDR3 is TGTGCCAGCAGGAGGCTTACGGGGACCTACAATGAGCAGTTCTTC.

This chain uses TRBV5-3 with TRBJ2-1; perhaps TRBD2 as D (6 bases). TRBV5-3 is treated as an ORF (open reading frame) with a function not yet certain. The CDR3 runs 16 residues. Trimming removed 3 bases at V and 8 bases at J, with 21 bases between. CDR3 sequence reads: CARSWGGTDYRDEQFF. The DNA of the CDR3 is TGTGCCAGAAGCTGGGGTGGTACGGACTATCGGGATGAGCAGTTCTTC.

This clone was observed a single time. V is TRBV15 and J is TRBJ2-7; maybe TRBD1 (6 bases). The CDR3 has 15 amino acids. Between the trimmed V and J ends, which lost 0 bases and 4 bases, there was a span of 13 bases. Per germline, CDR1 LNHNV and CDR2 YYDKDF (reference sequence). The CDR3 region is CATSRDRDNGYEQYF. The CDR3 DNA sequence: TGTGCCACCAGCAGAGATCGGGACAATGGATACGAGCAGTACTTC.

The rearrangement uses TRBV19 and TRBJ2-7; D perhaps matches TRBD1 (6 bases). V was clipped by 5 bases and J by 1 base, with 12 bases between them. CDR3 length: 14 residues. Germline lookup yields CDR1 LNHDA and CDR2 SQIVND (reference sequence). The CDR3 sequence: CASSASTGSYEQYF. The CDR3 nucleotides read TGTGCCAGTAGTGCCTCAACAGGGTCCTACGAGCAGTACTTC.

This chain links TRBV4-1 with TRBJ2-7; D is perhaps TRBD2 (5 bases). CDR3 length equals 16 residues. Germline values: CDR1 MGHRA, CDR2 YSYEKL. The V gene lost 0 bases and the J gene lost 7 bases, with 19 bases spanning the gap. CDR3 amino acids: CASSQEYDSARGEQYF. CDR3 DNA sequence: TGCGCCAGCAGCCAAGAATATGATAGCGCCCGCGGGGAGCAGTACTTC.

This clone occurred many times. The chain has TRBV7-6 and TRBJ2-5; no clear D gene. Germline V gene lookup returns CDR1 SGHVS and CDR2 FNYEAQ. V lost 8 bases to trimming and J lost 2 bases, with 12 bases between them. The CDR3 is 13 residues long. Written as DNA, the CDR3 is TGTGCCAGCGCGAGAGGCAGACAAGAGACCCAGTACTTC. Amino acid sequence: CASARGRQETQYF.

The rearrangement uses TRBV27 and TRBJ1-6; D not certain. Germline V lookup: CDR1 MNHEY, CDR2 SMNVEV (reference sequence). Trimming stripped 3 bases from V and 10 bases from J, with 10 bases between. CDR3 size: 13 residues. This chain's CDR3 is CASSLVSRSPLHF. CDR3 bases: TGTGCCAGCAGTTTGGTCTCTCGGTCACCCCTCCACTTT.

This clone has just one count. The chain uses TRBV3-1 (or the pseudogene TRBV3-2) and TRBJ2-6; tentative D call: TRBD1 (6 bases). The CDR3 consists of 15 residues. V lost 4 bases and J lost 0, with 7 bases in between. Germline values: CDR1 LGHDT, CDR2 YNNKEL (reference sequence). CDR3 in amino acids: CASSPGHSGANVLTF. The DNA of the CDR3 is TGTGCCAGCAGCCCGGGACACTCTGGGGCCAACGTCCTGACTTTC.

The V call is TRBV20-1, the J call TRBJ2-1; D ambiguous. CDR3 size: 11 residues. V was clipped by 4 bases and J by 7 bases, with 8 bases between them. From germline, CDR1 is DFQATT and CDR2 SNEGSKA (reference sequence). The CDR3 nucleotides read TGCAGTGCTAAATCGGGTAATGAGCAGTTCTTC. As protein: CSAKSGNEQFF.

J is TRBJ2-1 and V is TRBV19, with 8 bases identical to TRBD1. The V gene's germline CDR1 is LNHDA and CDR2 SQIVND (reference sequence). The CDR3 is made up of 16 amino acids. Losses at the gene ends were 5 bases for V and 0 bases for J; bases not matched to a gene: 6. CDR3 coding DNA: TGTGCCAGTAGTCCGCGGACAGGGAGCTCCTACAATGAGCAGTTCTTC. Protein product: CASSPRTGSSYNEQFF.

This chain uses TRBV28 with TRBJ2-5; D perhaps matches TRBD1 (5 bases). Trimming left V 2 bases short and J 3 bases short, with 10 bases between. The CDR3 is 14 amino acids. In germline, CDR1 is MDHEN, CDR2 SYDVKM. As DNA, the CDR3 is TGTGCCAGCAGTTTAGCAGGGCCCAAAGAGACCCAGTACTTC. Residues: CASSLAGPKETQYF.